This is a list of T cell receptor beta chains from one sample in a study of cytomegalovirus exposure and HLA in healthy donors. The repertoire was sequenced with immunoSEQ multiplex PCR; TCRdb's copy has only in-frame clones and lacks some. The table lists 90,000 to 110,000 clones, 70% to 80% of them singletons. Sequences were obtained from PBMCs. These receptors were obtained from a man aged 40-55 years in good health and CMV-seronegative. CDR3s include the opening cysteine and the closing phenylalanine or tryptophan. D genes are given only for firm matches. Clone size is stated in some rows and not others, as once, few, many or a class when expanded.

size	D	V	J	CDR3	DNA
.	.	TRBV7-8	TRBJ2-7	CASSPRSGYEQYF	TGTGCCAGCAGCCCCCGGTCTGGTTACGAGCAGTACTTC
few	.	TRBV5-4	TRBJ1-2	CASSRTTGSNYGYTF	TGTGCCAGCAGCCGAACGACAGGTTCTAACTATGGCTACACCTTC
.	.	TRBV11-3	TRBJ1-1	CASSVFDTEAFF	TGTGCCAGCAGCGTTTTCGACACTGAAGCTTTCTTT
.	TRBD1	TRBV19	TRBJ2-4	CASKWTGKENIQYF	TGTGCCAGTAAATGGACAGGGAAGGAAAACATTCAGTACTTC
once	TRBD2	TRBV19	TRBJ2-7	CASSMGGSSYEQYF	TGTGCCAGTAGTATGGGCGGGAGCTCCTACGAGCAGTACTTC
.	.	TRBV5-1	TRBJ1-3	CASSLAPHPGNTIYF	TGCGCCAGCAGCTTGGCCCCACATCCAGGAAACACCATATATTTT
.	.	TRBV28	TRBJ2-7	CASSLWPITSSYEQYF	TGTGCCAGCAGTTTATGGCCGATTACAAGCTCCTACGAGCAGTACTTC
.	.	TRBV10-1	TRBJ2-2	CASSDSTGELFF	TGCGCCAGCAGTGACAGCACCGGGGAGCTGTTTTTT
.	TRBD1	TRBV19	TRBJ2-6	CASSILGQGAGANVLTF	TGTGCCAGTAGTATTCTAGGGCAGGGGGCTGGGGCCAACGTCCTGACTTTC
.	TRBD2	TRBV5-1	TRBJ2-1	CASSLSLGVAGLNEQFF	TGCGCCAGCAGCTTGTCTCTCGGGGTAGCGGGGCTCAATGAGCAGTTCTTC
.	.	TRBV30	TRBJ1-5	CAWSAFRGNSNQPQHF	TGTGCCTGGAGTGCCTTCCGGGGGAATAGCAATCAGCCCCAGCATTTT
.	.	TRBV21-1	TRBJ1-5	CASSKARETYQPQHF	TGTGCCAGCAGCAAAGCCCGCGAAACGTATCAGCCCCAGCATTTT
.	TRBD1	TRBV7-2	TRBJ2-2	CASRRTGATGELFF	TGTGCCAGCAGACGGACAGGGGCCACCGGGGAGCTGTTTTTT
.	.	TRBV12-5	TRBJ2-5	CASGLGSPGTQYF	TGTGCTAGTGGTTTGGGCAGCCCAGGGACCCAGTACTTC
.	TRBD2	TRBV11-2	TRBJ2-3	CASSLGLAGGGDTQYF	TGTGCCAGCAGCTTAGGACTAGCGGGGGGCGGGGATACGCAGTATTTT
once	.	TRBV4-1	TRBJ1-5	CASSLRGSPNQPQHF	TGCGCCAGCAGCCTCAGGGGCTCCCCCAATCAGCCCCAGCATTTT
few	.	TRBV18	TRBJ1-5	CASSLGGEKWQPQHF	TGTGCCAGCTCACTAGGAGGCGAGAAATGGCAGCCCCAGCATTTT
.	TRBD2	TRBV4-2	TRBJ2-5	CASSQELAGGRGETQYF	TGTGCCAGCAGCCAAGAACTAGCGGGGGGGCGTGGCGAGACCCAGTACTTC
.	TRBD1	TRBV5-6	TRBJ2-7	CASGTGGGKREQYF	TGTGCCAGCGGAACAGGGGGCGGGAAACGCGAGCAGTACTTC
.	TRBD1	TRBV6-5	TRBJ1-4	CASSYSSGGEKLFF	TGTGCCAGCAGCTACTCCTCAGGGGGGGAAAAACTGTTTTTT
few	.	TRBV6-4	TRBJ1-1	CASSDSSRGTEAFF	TGTGCCAGCAGTGACTCGAGTAGGGGCACTGAAGCTTTCTTT
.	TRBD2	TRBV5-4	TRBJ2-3	CASSFGLLAGAVTDTQYF	TGTGCCAGCAGCTTTGGCCTACTAGCGGGGGCCGTCACAGATACGCAGTATTTT
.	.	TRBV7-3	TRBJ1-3	CASSGGDSGNTIYF	TGTGCCAGCAGCGGAGGGGACTCTGGAAACACCATATATTTT
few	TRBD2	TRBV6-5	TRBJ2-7	CASSYDGTSGTYEQYF	TGTGCCAGCAGTTACGACGGGACTAGCGGCACCTACGAGCAGTACTTC
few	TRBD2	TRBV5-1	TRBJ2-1	CASSPVSSGRFNEQFF	TGCGCCAGCAGCCCCGTCTCTAGCGGGAGGTTCAATGAGCAGTTCTTC
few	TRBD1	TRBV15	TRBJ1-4	CATSRDLGTGVTEKLFF	TGTGCCACCAGCAGAGATCTTGGGACAGGGGTTACGGAAAAACTGTTTTTT
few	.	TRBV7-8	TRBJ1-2	CASSLGRGDYTF	TGTGCCAGCAGCTTAGGGCGGGGAGACTACACCTTC
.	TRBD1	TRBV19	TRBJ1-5	CASTRTGVGSNQPQHF	TGTGCCAGTACCAGGACAGGGGTTGGGAGCAATCAGCCCCAGCATTTT
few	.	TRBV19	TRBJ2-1	CASSMQGSSYNEQFF	TGTGCCAGTAGTATGCAGGGGAGCTCCTACAATGAGCAGTTCTTC
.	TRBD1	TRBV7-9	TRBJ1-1	CASSSSGQGWTEAFF	TGTGCCAGCAGCTCCTCGGGACAGGGGTGGACTGAAGCTTTCTTT
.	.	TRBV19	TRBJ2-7	CASSITGSYEQYF	TGTGCCAGTAGTATAACAGGTTCCTACGAGCAGTACTTC
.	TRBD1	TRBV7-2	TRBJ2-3	CASSLNRGTDTQYF	TGTGCCAGCAGCCTAAACAGGGGAACAGATACGCAGTATTTT
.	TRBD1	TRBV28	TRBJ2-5	CASSFGDRGPWGETQYF	TGTGCCAGCAGTTTCGGGGACAGGGGCCCCTGGGGGGAGACCCAGTACTTC
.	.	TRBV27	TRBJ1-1	CASTGRGYVEAFF	TGTGCCAGCACCGGTCGGGGGTACGTTGAAGCTTTCTTT
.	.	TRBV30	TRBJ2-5	CAWSWSETREYQETQYF	TGTGCCTGGAGTTGGTCTGAGACTAGAGAGTACCAAGAGACCCAGTACTTC
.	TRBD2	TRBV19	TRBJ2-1	CASSIELAGVLVEQFF	TGTGCCAGTAGTATAGAACTAGCGGGAGTATTGGTTGAGCAGTTCTTC
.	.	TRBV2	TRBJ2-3	CASSVAAGRGFPSTDTQYF	TGTGCCAGCAGTGTGGCGGCTGGGAGAGGGTTTCCTAGCACAGATACGCAGTATTTT